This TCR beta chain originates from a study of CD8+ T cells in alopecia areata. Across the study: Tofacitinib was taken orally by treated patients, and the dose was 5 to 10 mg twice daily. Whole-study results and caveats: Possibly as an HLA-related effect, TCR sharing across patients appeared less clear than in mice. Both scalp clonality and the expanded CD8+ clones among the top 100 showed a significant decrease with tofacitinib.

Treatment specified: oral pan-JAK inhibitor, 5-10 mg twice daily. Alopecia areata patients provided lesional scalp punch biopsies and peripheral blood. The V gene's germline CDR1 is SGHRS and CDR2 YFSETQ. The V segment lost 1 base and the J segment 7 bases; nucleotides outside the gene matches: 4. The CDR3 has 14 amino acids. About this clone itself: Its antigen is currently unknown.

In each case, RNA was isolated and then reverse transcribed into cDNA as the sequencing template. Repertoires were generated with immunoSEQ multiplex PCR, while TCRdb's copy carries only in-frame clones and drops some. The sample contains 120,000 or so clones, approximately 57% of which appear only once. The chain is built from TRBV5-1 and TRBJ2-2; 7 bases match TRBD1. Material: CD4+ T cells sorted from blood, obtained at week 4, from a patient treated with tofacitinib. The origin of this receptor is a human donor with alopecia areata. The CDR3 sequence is CASSLQGGGGELFF. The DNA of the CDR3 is TGCGCCAGCAGCTTGCAAGGGGGCGGCGGGGAGCTGTTTTTT.